Given below is one T cell receptor (beta chain) in context. Germline V CDR1 and CDR2: MGHDK, SYGVNS. V lost 2 bases and J lost 10, with 15 bases in between. There are 15 residues in the CDR3. The sample belongs to a study of blood T cell repertoires in COVID-19. Participant age was roughly 18 to 95 years, and participants resided in fewer than 30 US areas. The table came from immunoSEQ multiplex PCR; TCRdb's copy has only in-frame clones and leaves some out. The sample contains roughly 220,000 clones, 80% to 90% of which appear only once. Source material: PBMCs or T cells enriched from blood (not recorded which). This sequence originates from a woman aged 50 to 60 with acute COVID-19. The chain has TRBV25-1 and TRBJ1-6, with D possibly being TRBD1 (5 bases). For the CDR3, the DNA is TGTGCCAGCAGTGAACAGGGTCAGGGATACTCACCCCTCCACTTT. It codes for CASSEQGQGYSPLHF. Based on the CDR3 plus reference TRBV25-1 and TRBJ1-6, the full variable domain is EADIYQTPRYLVIGTGKKITLECSQTMGHDKMYWYQQDPGMELHLIHYSYGVNSTEKGDLSSESTVSRIRTEHFPLTLESARPSHTSQYLCASSEQGQGYSPLHFGNGTRLTVT.